A selection of T cell receptor beta chains follows, all from one sample in a study of blood T cell repertoires in COVID-19. Clones were read by immunoSEQ multiplex PCR, and TCRdb kept only the in-frame ones, dropping some. Of under 75,000 clones in the sample, 80% to 90% were seen once. The sequenced sample was peripheral blood. These receptors were obtained from a woman older than 75 with active COVID-19. Each CDR3 is given with its conserved first and last residue. The order of the fields is CDR3 DNA, CDR3 protein, clone size, D gene, V gene, J gene. The D gene is left open where the match is weak. Clone size is not always given. Where it is, it says once, few, many or a class for expanded clones.

CDR3 DNA: TGTGCCAGCAGTGCGCGGGGCTTTGGGAGCACAGATACGCAGTATTTT; CDR3 protein: CASSARGFGSTDTQYF; clone size: NA; D gene: NA; V gene: TRBV25-1; J gene: TRBJ2-3
CDR3 DNA: TGCGCCAGCAGCCGAGGGAGGCAGGGAGGTGACGGGGGTACCTACGAGCAGTACTTC; CDR3 protein: CASSRGRQGGDGGTYEQYF; clone size: NA; D gene: NA; V gene: TRBV5-1; J gene: TRBJ2-7
CDR3 DNA: TGTGCCTGGAGTGTGGGGCCCTACAATGAGCAGTTCTTC; CDR3 protein: CAWSVGPYNEQFF; clone size: NA; D gene: NA; V gene: TRBV30; J gene: TRBJ2-1
CDR3 DNA: TGTGCCAGTAGTATTCTGGGGACAGGCCTCTACAATGAGCAGTTCTTC; CDR3 protein: CASSILGTGLYNEQFF; clone size: NA; D gene: TRBD1; V gene: TRBV19; J gene: TRBJ2-1
CDR3 DNA: TGTGCCACCTACCGAGGCGGGAGCTCCTACAATGAGCAGTTCTTC; CDR3 protein: CATYRGGSSYNEQFF; clone size: NA; D gene: TRBD2; V gene: TRBV7-2; J gene: TRBJ2-1
CDR3 DNA: TGTGCCAGCAACCCTACGGGGGGGCCGGGGGAGACCCAGTACTTC; CDR3 protein: CASNPTGGPGETQYF; clone size: NA; D gene: TRBD2; V gene: TRBV9; J gene: TRBJ2-5
CDR3 DNA: TGTGCCAGCAGTCCCCCAGGGGCAGGCTACACCTTC; CDR3 protein: CASSPPGAGYTF; clone size: NA; D gene: NA; V gene: TRBV6-6; J gene: TRBJ1-2
CDR3 DNA: TGTGCTGGATCGATAGGAAGCGCCCCGGGGAATGAGCAGTTCTTC; CDR3 protein: CAGSIGSAPGNEQFF; clone size: once; D gene: NA; V gene: TRBV2; J gene: TRBJ2-1
CDR3 DNA: TGTGCCAGCAGCCAAGCTGGATATTTGCCAGGGGACAGTGGAAACACCATATATTTT; CDR3 protein: CASSQAGYLPGDSGNTIYF; clone size: NA; D gene: TRBD1; V gene: TRBV3-1/TRBV3-2; J gene: TRBJ1-3
CDR3 DNA: TGTGCCATCAGTGAGCAGACCGGGAGACTCAAGGGCTACACCTTC; CDR3 protein: CAISEQTGRLKGYTF; clone size: NA; D gene: NA; V gene: TRBV10-3; J gene: TRBJ1-2
CDR3 DNA: TGCGCCAGCAGCCAATTATCGGGGGACAGAACAGGGACCTTC; CDR3 protein: CASSQLSGDRTGTF; clone size: NA; D gene: TRBD1; V gene: TRBV4-3; J gene: TRBJ1-2
CDR3 DNA: TGTGCCAGCAGGGGGCGGGGGCATTCCTACGAGCAGTACTTC; CDR3 protein: CASRGRGHSYEQYF; clone size: NA; D gene: NA; V gene: TRBV2; J gene: TRBJ2-7
CDR3 DNA: TGTGCCACCAGCAGGGGGTACAGGGAAAACATTCAGTACTTC; CDR3 protein: CATSRGYRENIQYF; clone size: NA; D gene: NA; V gene: TRBV15; J gene: TRBJ2-4
CDR3 DNA: TGCGCCAGCAGGAACTGGAGCCACAATGAGCAGTTCTTC; CDR3 protein: CASRNWSHNEQFF; clone size: NA; D gene: NA; V gene: TRBV10-2; J gene: TRBJ2-1
CDR3 DNA: TGCGCCAGCAGACCACAGGGTTATTATGGCTACACCTTC; CDR3 protein: CASRPQGYYGYTF; clone size: NA; D gene: NA; V gene: TRBV5-1; J gene: TRBJ1-2
CDR3 DNA: TGCGCCAGCAGCGCTCCGTATCGAGGTGAGCAGTTCTTC; CDR3 protein: CASSAPYRGEQFF; clone size: NA; D gene: NA; V gene: TRBV10-2; J gene: TRBJ2-1
CDR3 DNA: TGTGCCAGCAGCTTATCCAGACAGGGCACAGATACGCAGTATTTT; CDR3 protein: CASSLSRQGTDTQYF; clone size: once; D gene: NA; V gene: TRBV7-8; J gene: TRBJ2-3
CDR3 DNA: TGTGCCAGCAGTCCAGGCACGACAGGGGGTTTTTGGTATGGCTACACCTTC; CDR3 protein: CASSPGTTGGFWYGYTF; clone size: NA; D gene: TRBD1; V gene: TRBV28; J gene: TRBJ1-2
CDR3 DNA: TGTGCCAGTAGTTTGACAGGCGGCGGCACCGGGGAGCTGTTTTTT; CDR3 protein: CASSLTGGGTGELFF; clone size: NA; D gene: NA; V gene: TRBV19; J gene: TRBJ2-2
CDR3 DNA: TGCGCCAGCAGCCTCCGGCCGCGGGAGACCCAGTACTTC; CDR3 protein: CASSLRPRETQYF; clone size: once; D gene: NA; V gene: TRBV4-1; J gene: TRBJ2-5
CDR3 DNA: TGCGCCAGCAGCTTGGCAGTAGCGTGGGTCGATGAGCAGTTCTTC; CDR3 protein: CASSLAVAWVDEQFF; clone size: NA; D gene: NA; V gene: TRBV5-1; J gene: TRBJ2-1
CDR3 DNA: TGTGCCAGCAGTCCGGGACAGGGTGTAGAAAAACTGTTTTTT; CDR3 protein: CASSPGQGVEKLFF; clone size: NA; D gene: TRBD1; V gene: TRBV28; J gene: TRBJ1-4
CDR3 DNA: TGTGCCTCACAACAGGGGGACAAGCAGTACTTC; CDR3 protein: CASQQGDKQYF; clone size: NA; D gene: TRBD1; V gene: TRBV30; J gene: TRBJ2-7